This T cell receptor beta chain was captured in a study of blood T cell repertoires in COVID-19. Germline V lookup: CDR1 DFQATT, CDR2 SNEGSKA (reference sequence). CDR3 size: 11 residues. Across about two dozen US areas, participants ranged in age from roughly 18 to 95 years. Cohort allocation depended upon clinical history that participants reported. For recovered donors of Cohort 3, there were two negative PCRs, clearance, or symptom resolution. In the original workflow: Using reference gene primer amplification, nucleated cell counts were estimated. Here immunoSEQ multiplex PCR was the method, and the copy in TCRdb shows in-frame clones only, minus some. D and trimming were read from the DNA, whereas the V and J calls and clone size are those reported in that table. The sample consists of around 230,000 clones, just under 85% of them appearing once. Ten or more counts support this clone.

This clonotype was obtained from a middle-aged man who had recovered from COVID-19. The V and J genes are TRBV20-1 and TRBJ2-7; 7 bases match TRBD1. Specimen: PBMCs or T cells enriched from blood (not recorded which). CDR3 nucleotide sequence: TGCAGCTGGGGACAGACCTACGAGCAGTACTTC. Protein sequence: CSWGQTYEQYF.